The entry below describes one T cell receptor beta chain. The sample originates from a study of regulatory T cells in long-lasting Graves disease. Investigators prepared the TCR beta libraries by applying iRepertoire HTBI primers and Arm-PCR of CDR3 regions. TCRdb re-analysed the multiplex PCR reads in MiXCR, keeping a single row per CDR3 protein. This sample has 650,000 to 700,000 distinct CDR3 sequences, with around 30% found just once. The V and J ends lost 5 bases and 0 bases respectively, with 19 bases between them. The CDR3 sequence is 17 residues long. Germline V gene data show CDR1 as LNHDA and CDR2 as SQIVND (reference sequence). Regarding time point: persistent/refractory GD, antithyroid drugs over 5 years with positive TRAb. Extracted PBMC RNA gave rise to the TCR library.

The TCR sequence derives from a female donor with Graves disease. This chain connects TRBV19 to TRBJ1-2; D might be TRBD1 (5 bases). The input for sequencing was peripheral blood mononuclear cells (PBMCs), taken when the disease was refractory, from a patient treated with antithyroid drugs. CDR3 DNA: TGTGCCAGTAGTCCCCCCGCACAGGCATTAGCTAACTATGGCTACACCTTC. It encodes CASSPPAQALANYGYTF.